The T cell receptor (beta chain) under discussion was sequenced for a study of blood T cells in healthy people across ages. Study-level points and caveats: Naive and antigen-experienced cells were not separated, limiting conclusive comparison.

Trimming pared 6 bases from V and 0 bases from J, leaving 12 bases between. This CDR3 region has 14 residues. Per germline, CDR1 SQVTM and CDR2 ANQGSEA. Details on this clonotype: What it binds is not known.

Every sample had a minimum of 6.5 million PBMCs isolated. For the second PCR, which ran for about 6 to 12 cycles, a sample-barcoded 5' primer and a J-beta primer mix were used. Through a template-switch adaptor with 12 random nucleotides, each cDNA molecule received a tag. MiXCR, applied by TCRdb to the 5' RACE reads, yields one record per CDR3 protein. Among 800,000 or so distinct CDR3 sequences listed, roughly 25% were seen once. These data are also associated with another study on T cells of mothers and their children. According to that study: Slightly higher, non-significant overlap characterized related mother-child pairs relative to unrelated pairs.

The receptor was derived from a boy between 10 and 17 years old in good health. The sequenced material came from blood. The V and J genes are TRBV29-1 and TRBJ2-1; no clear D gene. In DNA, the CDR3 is TGCAGCGTAATACTTTCACGCTCCTACAATGAGCAGTTCTTC. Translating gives CSVILSRSYNEQFF.